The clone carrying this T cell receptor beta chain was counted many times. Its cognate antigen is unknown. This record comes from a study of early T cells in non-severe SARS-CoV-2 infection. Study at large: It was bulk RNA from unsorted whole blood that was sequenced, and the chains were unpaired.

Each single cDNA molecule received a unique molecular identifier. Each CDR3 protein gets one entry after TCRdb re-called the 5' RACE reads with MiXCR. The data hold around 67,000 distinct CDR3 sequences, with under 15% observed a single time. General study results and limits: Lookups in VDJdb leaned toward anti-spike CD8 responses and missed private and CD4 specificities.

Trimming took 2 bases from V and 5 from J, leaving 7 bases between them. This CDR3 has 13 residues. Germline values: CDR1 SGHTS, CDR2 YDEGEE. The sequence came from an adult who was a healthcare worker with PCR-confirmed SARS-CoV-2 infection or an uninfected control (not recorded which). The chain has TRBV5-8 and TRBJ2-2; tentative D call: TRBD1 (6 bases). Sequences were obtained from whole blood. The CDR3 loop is CASSLGGTGELFF. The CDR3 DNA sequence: TGTGCCAGCAGCTTAGGGGGAACCGGGGAGCTGTTTTTT.